The 29 T cell receptor beta chains presented below share a single source sample, sequenced in a study of neurological immune-mediated disorders. In TCRdb, the 5' RACE reads were re-called with MiXCR into one record per CDR3 protein. The sample has approximately 86,000 distinct CDR3 sequences, approximately 2.4% seen once; the top ten hold 1.1%. The material sequenced was PBMCs. All receptors come from a woman aged 30 to 39 with multiple sclerosis.

This clonotype was seen many times. This rearrangement joins TRBV20-1 to TRBJ2-1; 7 bases agree with TRBD2. V lost 5 bases to trimming and J lost 4 bases; unmatched junction nucleotides: 11. Germline V gives CDR1 DFQATT, CDR2 SNEGSKA (reference sequence). The CDR3 consists of 15 residues. For the CDR3, the DNA is TGCAGTGCTCTTAGGGCGGCGGGAGCGTACAATGAGCAGTTCTTC. Amino acid sequence: CSALRAAGAYNEQFF.

At least ten counts were recorded for this clonotype. The J gene is TRBJ2-7, the V gene TRBV7-9; 7 bases fit TRBD1. Germline CDR1 is SEHNR and CDR2 is FQNEAQ (reference sequence). This CDR3 is built from 14 residues. The J segment lost 5 bases and the V segment lost 5 bases, leaving 9 bases of the junction unmatched. CDR3 in DNA: TGTGCCAGCAGCCGGACAGGTATCAAGGACGAGCAGTACTTC. Encoded protein: CASSRTGIKDEQYF.

In this sample, this clonotype turned up many times. The chain carries TRBV4-3 and TRBJ2-7; 7 bases match TRBD2. Per the germline V gene, CDR1 is LGHNA and CDR2 is YSLEER. The CDR3 has 17 amino acids. V dropped 0 bases and J dropped 2; count of bases not matched to a gene: 10. The CDR3 is CASSQDPVAGGAYEQYF. CDR3 DNA sequence: TGCGCCAGCAGCCAAGATCCGGTAGCGGGCGGGGCCTACGAGCAGTACTTC.

This clonotype was seen repeatedly, ten times or more. CDR3 loop: CASSLGQGLAFF. The CDR3 bases are TGTGCCAGCAGCTTAGGACAGGGGTTAGCTTTCTTT. V and J are TRBV7-2 and TRBJ1-1; 8 positions agree with TRBD1. CDR1 and CDR2 from the germline V gene are SGHTA and FQGNSA. The ends lost 1 base at V and 10 bases at J; junction bases unmatched: 2. This CDR3 region has 12 residues.

This clonotype was seen many times. V is TRBV7-2 and J is TRBJ2-4, with TRBD2 identical over 11 bases. Germline V gene lookup returns CDR1 SGHTA and CDR2 FQGNSA. J was trimmed by 7 bases and V by 3 bases; bases with no gene match: 2. This CDR3 region has 14 residues. DNA for the CDR3: TGTGCCAGCAGCTTCGGGACTAGCGGCAACATTCAGTACTTC. It is translated as CASSFGTSGNIQYF.

This clonotype appeared many times. J is TRBJ1-1 and V is TRBV20-1; D is ambiguous. This CDR3 contains 11 residues. Germline V gene lookup returns CDR1 DFQATT and CDR2 SNEGSKA (reference sequence). V shed 0 bases and J shed 9 bases, with 8 bases lying between them. The CDR3 region is CSAREVGQAFF. DNA for the CDR3: TGCAGTGCTAGAGAGGTAGGGCAAGCTTTCTTT.

Notes on this clonotype: This may come from a read error, since a much larger clone is one base off. The chain links TRBV7-2 to TRBJ2-7, with 7 bases aligning to TRBD1. Germline assignment: CDR1 SGHTA and CDR2 FQGNSA. The V and J ends lost 5 bases and 2 bases, in that order; junction bases with no gene match: 9. There are 15 residues in the CDR3. The CDR3, as DNA: TGTGCCAGCAGCAAGAGCTGGACAGGCCCCTACGAGCAGTACTTC. Its translation: CASSKSWTGPYEQYF.

There are many counts of this clonotype. This rearrangement joins TRBV5-1 to TRBJ2-1, with 10 bases aligning to TRBD2. J was trimmed by 10 bases and V by 0 bases; bases with no gene match: 7. Germline CDR1 and CDR2: SGHRS and YFSETQ. The CDR3 sequence is 15 residues long. CDR3 loop: CASSLVAGGTVEQFF. The CDR3 DNA follows: TGCGCCAGCAGCTTGGTAGCGGGAGGAACGGTCGAGCAGTTCTTC.

The chain recombines TRBV24-1 with TRBJ2-4; no clear D gene. The V end lost 7 bases, the J end lost 9 bases, and 9 bases lay between the germline ends. Germline CDR1 is KGHDR and CDR2 is SFDVKD. This CDR3 spans 11 amino acids. The CDR3 is CATRDGSIQYF. CDR3 nucleotides: TGTGCCACCAGGGACGGTAGCATTCAGTACTTC.

The table lists this clonotype with many counts. The gene calls are TRBV7-8 and TRBJ2-1, with 15 nucleotides matching TRBD2. The CDR3 is 18 amino acids. The J segment lost 4 bases and the V segment lost 3 bases, leaving 7 bases of the junction unmatched. Germline V gene lookup returns CDR1 SGHVS and CDR2 FQNEAQ. The CDR3 DNA is TGTGCCAGCAGCTTTACGGGACTAGCGGGAGGCCGATACAATGAGCAGTTCTTC. Protein: CASSFTGLAGGRYNEQFF.

Comments on this clonotype: At one end, the junction sequence differs from germline, possibly due to a read error. This chain links TRBV6-5 with TRBJ2-1; D remains ambiguous. CDR3 length equals 12 residues. CDR1 is MNHEY and CDR2 is SVGAGI in the germline V gene. The CDR3 DNA reads TGTGACAGCAGCACCCAGGCCAATGAGCAGTTCTTC. This sequence encodes CDSSTQANEQFF.

This clonotype has ten or more counts. V is TRBV20-1 and J is TRBJ2-1; 9 nucleotides match TRBD2. J was trimmed by 3 bases and V by 5 bases; bases with no gene match: 5. This CDR3 has 14 residues. CDR1 and CDR2 (germline): DFQATT, SNEGSKA (reference sequence). In DNA form, the CDR3 reads TGCAGTGCTGCCAGCGGGGGGTTCTACAATGAGCAGTTCTTC. This translates into CSAASGGFYNEQFF.

This clonotype was recorded many times. The chain is built from TRBV27 and TRBJ2-3, with D possibly matching TRBD2 (5 bases). Germline CDR1 reads MNHEY; CDR2 reads SMNVEV (reference sequence). The CDR3 has 14 amino acids. V shed 5 bases and J shed 0 bases, with 9 bases lying between them. CDR3 loop: CASSTAVSTDTQYF. The CDR3 coding sequence is TGTGCCAGCAGTACAGCGGTGAGCACAGATACGCAGTATTTT.

This clonotype was seen at least ten times. The chain employs TRBV20-1 and TRBJ2-7; perhaps D is TRBD1 or TRBD2 (5 bases each). In germline, CDR1 is DFQATT, CDR2 SNEGSKA (reference sequence). V was clipped by 3 bases and J by 4 bases, with 7 bases between them. This CDR3 spans 11 amino acids. CDR3 protein: CSARRGYEQYF. In nucleotides, the CDR3 is TGCAGTGCTAGGAGGGGATACGAGCAGTACTTC.

This clonotype was seen repeatedly, ten times or more. The CDR3 DNA is TGCAGCGTTGAGGGGGGGGCCTACGAGCAGTACTTC. Protein sequence: CSVEGGAYEQYF. The rearrangement uses TRBV29-1 and TRBJ2-7; 7 bases match TRBD2. This CDR3 has 12 amino acids. The V segment lost 3 bases and the J segment 2 bases; nucleotides outside the gene matches: 1. Looked up from germline, CDR1 is SQVTM and CDR2 is ANQGSEA.

This clonotype was picked up many times. The chain has TRBV15 and TRBJ2-1; D is undetermined. CDR1 LNHNV and CDR2 YYDKDF come from the germline V gene (reference sequence). CDR3 length: 14 residues. V was clipped by 3 bases and J by 4 bases, with 10 bases between them. Here the CDR3 reads CATSSYSEYNEQFF. The CDR3 bases are TGTGCCACCAGCAGCTACTCGGAATACAATGAGCAGTTCTTC.

This clonotype was picked up many times. This chain links TRBV19 with TRBJ1-1; D not certain. There are 16 residues in the CDR3. The V end was cut by 3 bases, the J end by 1 base, with 15 bases between. Germline CDR1 reads LNHDA; CDR2 reads SQIVND (reference sequence). CDR3 sequence reads: CASSMFGRSTNTEAFF. CDR3 nucleotide sequence: TGTGCCAGTAGTATGTTCGGGAGGTCGACGAACACTGAAGCTTTCTTT.

This clonotype was counted at least ten times. The chain joins TRBV20-1 to TRBJ2-3; 7 positions match TRBD2. V shed 5 bases and J 5 bases; nucleotides not matched to a gene: 4. From germline, CDR1 is DFQATT and CDR2 SNEGSKA (reference sequence). The CDR3 consists of 12 residues. For the CDR3, the DNA is TGCAGTGCTGCGACTAGCCAAGATACGCAGTATTTT. It codes for CSAATSQDTQYF.

This clonotype has ten or more counts. This chain connects TRBV7-9 to TRBJ1-1; D may be TRBD1 (5 bases). The CDR3 covers 12 residues. The V gene's germline CDR1 is SEHNR and CDR2 FQNEAQ (reference sequence). The CDR3 region is CAGLRGNTEAFF. The DNA for the CDR3 is TGTGCAGGTCTAAGGGGGAACACTGAAGCTTTCTTT.

This clonotype was detected ten times or more. The chain combines TRBV7-2 with TRBJ1-1; D not certain. The CDR3 contains 14 residues. The ends were cut back, 5 bases at V and 10 bases at J, with 20 bases in the middle. The germline CDR1 and CDR2 sequences are SGHTA and FQGNSA. CDR3 region: CASSELQPREGAFF. CDR3 DNA: TGTGCCAGCAGCGAACTACAGCCCCGAGAGGGAGCTTTCTTT.

This clonotype was found many times. This chain joins TRBV20-1 and TRBJ2-1, with TRBD2 identical over 13 bases. This CDR3 comprises 14 residues. J lost 5 bases, V lost 4 bases, and 2 bases had no gene match. Germline V CDR1 and CDR2: DFQATT, SNEGSKA (reference sequence). The CDR3 spells CSAIGTSGNNEQFF. The CDR3 nucleotides read TGCAGTGCTATCGGGACTAGCGGGAACAATGAGCAGTTCTTC.

Ten or more counts support this clonotype. The chain joins TRBV4-1 to TRBJ2-2; D unclear. Trimming shortened V by 1 base and J by 4 bases, and 4 bases separated the two germline ends. Germline-derived CDR1 and CDR2 are MGHRA and YSYEKL. The CDR3 totals 13 residues. CDR3 residues: CASSQGSTGELFF. CDR3 coding DNA: TGCGCCAGCAGCCAAGGAAGCACCGGGGAGCTGTTTTTT.

Ten or more counts support this clonotype. This chain connects TRBV19 to TRBJ1-1; the match to TRBD1 covers 7 bases. V dropped 3 bases and J dropped 0; count of bases not matched to a gene: 1. This CDR3 region has 14 residues. CDR1 LNHDA and CDR2 SQIVND come from the germline V gene (reference sequence). The chain's CDR3 is CASSMGQLNTEAFF. CDR3 nucleotides: TGTGCCAGTAGTATGGGACAGTTGAACACTGAAGCTTTCTTT.

This clonotype was detected ten times or more. The chain has TRBV20-1 and TRBJ2-1, with TRBD2 matching 9 bases. J lost 6 bases, V lost 1 base, and 4 bases had no gene match. This CDR3 region has 14 residues. CDR1 is DFQATT, CDR2 SNEGSKA, per germline (reference sequence). The DNA of the CDR3 is TGCAGTGCTAGAGTGGGTAGCGGGAGCAATGAGCAGTTCTTC. This sequence encodes CSARVGSGSNEQFF.

This clonotype was seen repeatedly, ten times or more. V gene TRBV7-9 combines with J gene TRBJ2-2, with D perhaps TRBD1 (5 bases). The CDR3 extends over 13 amino acids. CDR1 and CDR2 from the germline V gene are SEHNR and FQNEAQ (reference sequence). V dropped 5 bases and J dropped 6 bases, with 10 bases sitting between them. This chain's CDR3 is CASSPQGSGELFF. As DNA, the CDR3 is TGTGCCAGCAGCCCTCAGGGTTCCGGGGAGCTGTTTTTT. Full variable domain (outside the CDR3, taken from reference TRBV7-9 and TRBJ2-2): DTGVSQNPRHKITKRGQNVTFRCDPISEHNRLYWYRQTLGQGPEFLTYFQNEAQLEKSRLLSDRFSAERPKGSFSTLEIQRTEQGDSAMYLCASSPQGSGELFFGEGSRLTVL.

This clonotype was recorded many times. The genes are TRBV5-1 and TRBJ1-2, with 7 bases matching TRBD1. The CDR3 consists of 13 residues. Trimming cost V 4 bases and J 3 bases; bases outside gene matches: 3. Germline assignment: CDR1 SGHRS and CDR2 YFSETQ. CDR3 nucleotide sequence: TGCGCCAGCAGCATCGACAGGGACTATGGCTACACCTTC. Translating it yields CASSIDRDYGYTF.

In this sample, this clonotype turned up many times. The chain uses TRBV12-3 or TRBV12-4 and TRBJ2-7; TRBD1 matches at 7 bases. The CDR3 is 13 residues long. J lost 2 bases, V lost 5 bases, and 3 bases had no gene match. CDR3: CASSTGQTYEQYF. Here the CDR3 DNA reads TGTGCCAGCAGTACGGGACAGACCTACGAGCAGTACTTC.

This clonotype was found many times. The chain couples TRBV20-1 to TRBJ1-5; TRBD1 matches 7 bases. There are 15 residues in the CDR3. V shed 4 bases, J shed 7 bases, and the junction held 13 bases outside the gene matches. Germline values: CDR1 DFQATT, CDR2 SNEGSKA (reference sequence). The CDR3 nucleotides read TGCAGTGCTACTACCGGGACAGAAGTTTACCAGCCCCAGCATTTT. It translates to CSATTGTEVYQPQHF.

At least ten counts were recorded for this clonotype. The J gene is TRBJ2-2, the V gene TRBV25-1; TRBD2 might be the D (5 bases). This CDR3 comprises 13 residues. V gave up 4 bases and J gave up 4 bases, with 7 bases separating them. The V gene's germline CDR1 is MGHDK and CDR2 SYGVNS. The CDR3 sequence is CASSAGFTGELFF. CDR3 DNA sequence: TGTGCCAGCAGTGCGGGATTCACCGGGGAGCTGTTTTTT.